This T cell receptor beta chain appears in the sequencing data of a study of blood T cell repertoires in COVID-19. Clones were read by immunoSEQ multiplex PCR, and TCRdb kept only the in-frame ones, dropping some. The data show a few hundred thousand clones, around 86% seen once. A single count supports this clone. Germline lookup yields CDR1 MRHNA and CDR2 SNTAGT. The V end lost 5 bases, the J end lost 6 bases, and 17 bases lay between the germline ends. The CDR3 is made up of 15 amino acids. The origin of this receptor is a woman aged 50 to 60 who had recovered from COVID-19. Sequencing was carried out using PBMCs or T cells enriched from blood (not recorded which). The J gene is TRBJ2-1, the V gene TRBV6-4; D perhaps matches TRBD1 (5 bases). In nucleotides, the CDR3 is TGTGCCAGCAGTAATCAGGGTGTTGGGGCCAATGAGCAGTTCTTC. It yields the protein CASSNQGVGANEQFF.